The clone carrying this T cell receptor beta chain showed up just once. Method: immunoSEQ multiplex PCR; TCRdb's copy keeps in-frame clones and lacks some. The sample lists about 360,000 clones, around 87% occurring once. These data are taken from a study of blood T cell repertoires in COVID-19. CDR3 size: 16 residues. CDR1 is SGHAT and CDR2 is FQNNGV in the germline V gene. V shed 4 bases, J shed 4 bases, and the junction held 8 bases outside the gene matches. V is TRBV11-2 and J is TRBJ2-1; 9 bases fit TRBD2. The origin of this receptor is a man aged 25-45 years who had recovered from COVID-19. Sequencing used PBMCs or T cells enriched from blood (not recorded which). The CDR3 protein is CASSSLAGVGYNEQFF. In DNA form, the CDR3 reads TGTGCCAGCAGCTCCTTAGCGGGGGTGGGGTACAATGAGCAGTTCTTC. The entire variable domain, with the rest obtained from reference TRBV11-2 and TRBJ2-1, is as follows: EAGVAQSPRYKIIEKRQSVAFWCNPISGHATLYWYQQILGQGPKLLIQFQNNGVVDDSQLPKDRFSAERLKGVDSTLKIQPAKLEDSAVYLCASSSLAGVGYNEQFFGPGTRLTVL.